This record covers a single T cell receptor (beta chain). Its antigen is undetermined. This CDR3 contains 15 residues. From germline, CDR1 is SGHTA and CDR2 FQGNSA. V dropped 2 bases and J dropped 0 bases, with 11 bases sitting between them. Second doses that came at about 4 or about 12 weeks were put together. This entry comes from a study of T cell responses to AZD1222 COVID-19 vaccine. General study points: Once two AZD1222 doses were given, Spike-specific TCR breadth and depth went up. With dominance at 160-218 and 743-854, vaccine-associated CD4 TCRs spanned spike. The donor cohort was predominantly white British with a female majority, and clonal diversity may have been underestimated.

The method was immunoSEQ multiplex PCR; TCRdb's version includes in-frame clones alone and lacks a portion of them. There are about 120,000 clones in the sample; roughly 92% occur only once, and roughly 1.5% lies in the top ten. The specimen comprised peripheral blood, sampled 28 days after the second AZD1222 dose. The chain uses TRBV7-2 and TRBJ2-7; TRBD1 might be the D (6 bases). The sequence came from an adult who received the AZD1222 COVID-19 vaccine. CDR3 DNA sequence: TGTGCCAGCAGCTTATACAGGGTCGGCTCCTACGAGCAGTACTTC. This gives the protein CASSLYRVGSYEQYF.